This entry describes one TCR beta chain. The CDR3 totals 15 residues. Germline lookup yields CDR1 LNHDA and CDR2 SQIVND (reference sequence). Between the trimmed V and J ends, which lost 5 bases and 0 bases, there was a span of 14 bases. The data are from a study of radiotherapy plus CTLA-4 blockade in lung cancer. On the study more broadly: For 18% of patients, objective responses occurred, and approximately 31% had disease control.

The assay was immunoSEQ multiplex PCR, and TCRdb's table has in-frame clones only and misses some. The top ten clones hold roughly 15% of a sample with approximately 85,000 clones, roughly four fifths of them seen once. The input for sequencing was peripheral blood, taken from a patient treated with radiotherapy plus ipilimumab. The chain recombines TRBV19 with TRBJ2-7; D gene ambiguous. The clonotype was recovered from a human donor with non-small cell lung cancer that progressed on radiotherapy plus ipilimumab. CDR3 amino acids: CASSPGPDSSYEQYF. CDR3 sequence (DNA): TGTGCCAGTAGTCCCGGCCCTGATTCCTCCTACGAGCAGTACTTC.